Each of the 25 T cell receptor beta chains below was sequenced from the same sample in a study of blood T cell repertoires in COVID-19. Method: immunoSEQ multiplex PCR; TCRdb's copy keeps in-frame clones and lacks some. This table holds approximately 140,000 clones, about 87% found once. Input material: PBMCs or T cells enriched from blood (not recorded which). These receptors were collected from a man aged 45-60 years in a cohort exposed to, infected with or recovered from COVID-19 (not recorded which).

The V call is TRBV24-1, the J call TRBJ1-6; TRBD1 might be the D (6 bases). Between the trimmed V and J ends, which lost 9 bases and 1 base, there was a span of 15 bases. This CDR3 has 16 amino acids. From germline, CDR1 is KGHDR and CDR2 SFDVKD. The CDR3 is CATRRGAPSYNSPLHF. CDR3 sequence (DNA): TGTGCCACCCGGCGGGGGGCCCCGTCCTATAATTCACCCCTCCACTTT.

The rearrangement links TRBV30 to TRBJ1-1, with 8 positions matching TRBD1. CDR1 and CDR2 (germline): GTSNPN, SVGIG (reference sequence). The ends lost 3 bases at V and 4 bases at J; junction bases unmatched: 4. The CDR3 contains 13 residues. CDR3 protein: CAWRGQGATEAFF. The CDR3 DNA follows: TGTGCCTGGAGAGGCCAGGGGGCCACTGAAGCTTTCTTT.

The chain links TRBV28 to TRBJ2-3; D call uncertain. This CDR3 is built from 13 residues. Per the germline V gene, CDR1 is MDHEN and CDR2 is SYDVKM. V gave up 2 bases and J gave up 4 bases, with 7 bases separating them. The CDR3 DNA is TGTGCCAGCAGTTTACCTACCCCAGATACGCAGTATTTT. Amino acids: CASSLPTPDTQYF.

The chain couples TRBV16 to TRBJ1-4; 7 bases agree with TRBD1. The V gene's germline CDR1 is KGHSY and CDR2 FQNENV. The CDR3 contains 14 residues. V lost 4 bases and J lost 8; bases outside the gene matches: 7. CDR3 sequence (DNA): TGTGCCAGCAGCCCGCCGGGACAGCTAGAAAAACTGTTTTTT. It encodes CASSPPGQLEKLFF.

V is TRBV28 and J is TRBJ1-5, with 9 bases matching TRBD1. The CDR3 contains 14 residues. Trimming removed 6 bases from V and 7 bases from J; junction bases left unmatched: 7. CDR1 is MDHEN, CDR2 SYDVKM, per germline. Written as DNA, the CDR3 is TGTGCCAGCAGAACTGGACAGGGGAAACAGCCCCAGCATTTT. Translated: CASRTGQGKQPQHF.

This sequence joins TRBV10-3 and TRBJ1-1, with 7 bases identical to TRBD1. This CDR3 is built from 13 residues. Germline-derived CDR1 and CDR2 are ENHRY and SYGVKD. V gave up 5 bases and J gave up 3 bases; unmatched junction bases: 3. This CDR3 is CAISSGTDTEAFF. CDR3 coding DNA: TGTGCCATCAGTTCCGGGACAGACACTGAAGCTTTCTTT.

The chain has TRBV4-2 and TRBJ2-1; a possible D gene is TRBD2 (5 bases). V shed 1 base and J shed 8 bases, with 12 bases lying between them. The germline V gene has CDR1 LGHNA and CDR2 YNFKEQ. This CDR3 is 14 amino acids long. CDR3 residues: CASSQGIALDEQFF. The CDR3, as DNA: TGTGCCAGCAGCCAAGGGATAGCGTTAGATGAGCAGTTCTTC.

This chain uses TRBV4-3 with TRBJ1-3; 7 bases are a match to TRBD1. The CDR3 spans 17 residues. Per germline, CDR1 LGHNA and CDR2 YSLEER. V lost 0 bases and J lost 0; bases outside the gene matches: 5. CDR3 sequence reads: CASSQDLDRVSGNTIYF. CDR3 bases: TGCGCCAGCAGCCAAGACCTCGACAGGGTCTCTGGAAACACCATATATTTT.

J is TRBJ1-2 and V is TRBV6-2 or TRBV6-3; perhaps TRBD1 as D (6 bases). Trimming stripped 6 bases from V and 2 bases from J, with 13 bases between. The germline CDR1 and CDR2 sequences are MNHEY and SVGEGT. This CDR3 has 14 amino acids. The CDR3, as DNA: TGTGCCAGCAGCCGCGCGGACAGCAACTATGGCTACACCTTC. Protein product: CASSRADSNYGYTF.

The chain uses TRBV30 and TRBJ2-5; tentatively, D is TRBD2 (5 bases). Germline assignment: CDR1 GTSNPN and CDR2 SVGIG (reference sequence). CDR3 length equals 13 residues. Trimming took 2 bases from V and 4 from J, leaving 11 bases between them. The CDR3 bases are TGTGCCTGGAGTTTGCTAGCAGCAGAGACCCAGTACTTC. Its protein is CAWSLLAAETQYF. The full variable domain, with the rest looked up from reference TRBV30 and TRBJ2-5, is SQTIHQWPATLVQPVGSPLSLECTVEGTSNPNLYWYRQAAGRGLQLLFYSVGIGQISSEVPQNLSASRPQDRQFILSSKKLLLSDSGFYLCAWSLLAAETQYFGPGTRLLVL.

This chain uses TRBV3-1 (or the pseudogene TRBV3-2) with TRBJ2-2; perhaps TRBD1 as D (6 bases). Trimming removed 3 bases from V and 4 bases from J, with 9 bases in between. This CDR3 spans 14 amino acids. Germline values: CDR1 LGHDT, CDR2 YNNKEL (reference sequence). CDR3 residues: CASSQGARTGELFF. In DNA, the CDR3 is TGTGCCAGCAGCCAGGGGGCGCGCACCGGGGAGCTGTTTTTT.

J is TRBJ1-5 and V is TRBV7-8; D ambiguous. This CDR3 is 17 amino acids long. The germline V gene has CDR1 SGHVS and CDR2 FQNEAQ. The germline V and J ends were trimmed by 2 bases and 0 bases, with 14 bases remaining between them. The CDR3 coding sequence is TGTGCCAGCAGCTTATCTAACCGAGCGTATAGCAATCAGCCCCAGCATTTT. Translated: CASSLSNRAYSNQPQHF.

The V gene is TRBV27, the J gene TRBJ1-1, with D uncertain. This CDR3 is built from 12 residues. The germline V gene has CDR1 MNHEY and CDR2 SMNVEV (reference sequence). Trimming pared 7 bases from V and 4 bases from J, leaving 10 bases between. The CDR3 region is CASKRTATEAFF. CDR3 DNA sequence: TGTGCCAGCAAGCGGACTGCCACTGAAGCTTTCTTT.

The V and J genes are TRBV12-5 and TRBJ2-7; TRBD2 aligns across 7 bases. The CDR3 extends over 14 amino acids. Germline V lookup: CDR1 LGHNT, CDR2 FRNRAP. V lost 6 bases to trimming and J lost 4 bases; unmatched junction nucleotides: 9. This CDR3 is CASGSTSFTYEQYF. The CDR3 DNA reads TGTGCTAGTGGGTCGACTAGCTTCACGTACGAGCAGTACTTC.

The rearrangement links TRBV7-8 to TRBJ2-3, with 9 bases that match TRBD2. Trimming removed 5 bases from V and 4 bases from J; junction bases left unmatched: 10. The V gene's germline CDR1 is SGHVS and CDR2 FQNEAQ. This CDR3 has 16 residues. CDR3: CASSPLSGRGADTQYF. CDR3 nucleotide sequence: TGTGCCAGCAGCCCACTTAGCGGGAGAGGGGCAGATACGCAGTATTTT.

The V gene is TRBV5-1, the J gene TRBJ2-5; D uncertain. Germline lookup yields CDR1 SGHRS and CDR2 YFSETQ. CDR3 size: 12 residues. V shed 2 bases and J shed 4 bases, with 6 bases lying between them. CDR3 amino acids: CASSFNGETQYF. The CDR3 region has the DNA TGCGCCAGCAGCTTTAACGGAGAGACCCAGTACTTC.

The J gene is TRBJ1-3, the V gene TRBV30; a possible D gene is TRBD1 (6 bases). The V end was cut by 2 bases, the J end by 3 bases, with 8 bases between. Germline CDR1 is GTSNPN and CDR2 is SVGIG (reference sequence). The CDR3 is made up of 13 amino acids. The CDR3, as DNA: TGTGCCTGGAGTATAGGGGGTGGAAACACCATATATTTT. It encodes CAWSIGGGNTIYF.

This clone was detected once. The gene calls are TRBV6-5 and TRBJ1-5; no clear D gene. Germline V gene sequence: CDR1 MNHEY, CDR2 SVGAGI. Trimming pared 6 bases from V and 1 base from J, leaving 13 bases between. CDR3 length: 15 amino acids. The CDR3 region has the DNA TGTGCCAGCAGGAACGGGGAAGGGAGCAATCAGCCCCAGCATTTT. Protein: CASRNGEGSNQPQHF.

The rearrangement uses TRBV19 and TRBJ2-1, with TRBD1 identical over 10 bases. Germline CDR1 LNHDA, CDR2 SQIVND (reference sequence). V gave up 10 bases and J gave up 9 bases; unmatched junction bases: 15. CDR3 size: 15 residues. The chain's CDR3 is CATDPGQGWDSEQFF. Written as DNA, the CDR3 is TGTGCCACCGATCCGGGACAGGGGTGGGATAGTGAGCAGTTCTTC.

The rearrangement uses TRBV12-3 or TRBV12-4 and TRBJ2-5, with D possibly being TRBD1 (5 bases). The CDR3 covers 12 residues. V lost 6 bases, J lost 1 base, and 6 bases lay in between. CDR3 loop: CASRQGQETQYF. CDR3 DNA: TGTGCCAGCAGGCAGGGCCAAGAGACCCAGTACTTC.

CDR3 loop: CASSYTRGYEQYF. DNA for the CDR3: TGTGCCAGCAGCTACACCAGGGGTTACGAGCAGTACTTC. The rearrangement uses TRBV11-2 and TRBJ2-7; tentative D call: TRBD1 (6 bases). V lost 4 bases and J lost 4, with 11 bases in between. The germline CDR1 and CDR2 sequences are SGHAT and FQNNGV. This CDR3 is 13 amino acids long.

The rearrangement links TRBV5-1 to TRBJ2-7; 10 positions match TRBD2. V lost 4 bases to trimming and J lost 5 bases; unmatched junction nucleotides: 3. This CDR3 spans 13 amino acids. Germline V gene lookup returns CDR1 SGHRS and CDR2 YFSETQ. This CDR3 is CASSLAGVDEQYF. The CDR3 nucleotides read TGCGCCAGCAGCCTAGCGGGGGTCGACGAGCAGTACTTC.

This chain uses TRBV19 with TRBJ2-7; 8 nucleotides line up with TRBD2. CDR3 size: 14 residues. V lost 5 bases, J lost 3 bases, and 6 bases stayed unmatched. CDR1 and CDR2 (germline): LNHDA, SQIVND (reference sequence). The CDR3 region has the DNA TGTGCCAGTAGTGTCACTAGCGGAAACTACGAGCAGTACTTC. It specifies CASSVTSGNYEQYF.

CDR3 coding DNA: TGTGCCATCAGTGACAGGAAACTCGCCGGTAATCAGCCCCAGCATTTT. As protein: CAISDRKLAGNQPQHF. The V and J genes are TRBV10-3 and TRBJ1-5; no definite D call. Germline loops: CDR1 ENHRY, CDR2 SYGVKD. V lost 3 bases, J lost 4 bases, and 16 bases lay in between. This CDR3 is 16 amino acids long.

J is TRBJ1-5 and V is TRBV19; TRBD1 agrees at 8 bases. The CDR3 extends over 16 amino acids. Germline values: CDR1 LNHDA, CDR2 SQIVND (reference sequence). V was clipped by 6 bases and J by 4 bases; unmatched bases: 11. The CDR3 loop reads CASSDRGRGKNQPQHF. In nucleotides, the CDR3 is TGTGCCAGTAGCGACAGGGGAAGGGGGAAAAATCAGCCCCAGCATTTT.